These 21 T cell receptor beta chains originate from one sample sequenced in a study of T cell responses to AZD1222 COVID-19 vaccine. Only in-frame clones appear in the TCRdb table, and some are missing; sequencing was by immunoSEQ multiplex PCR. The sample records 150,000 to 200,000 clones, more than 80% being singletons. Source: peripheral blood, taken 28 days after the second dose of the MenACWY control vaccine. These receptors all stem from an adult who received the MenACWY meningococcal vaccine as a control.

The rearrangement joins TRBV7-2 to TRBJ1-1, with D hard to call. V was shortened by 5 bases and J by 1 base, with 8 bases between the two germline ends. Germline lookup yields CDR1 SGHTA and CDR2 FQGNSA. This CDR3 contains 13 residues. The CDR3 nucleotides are TGTGCCAGCAGCCTAACGGGGAACACTGAAGCTTTCTTT. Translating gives CASSLTGNTEAFF.

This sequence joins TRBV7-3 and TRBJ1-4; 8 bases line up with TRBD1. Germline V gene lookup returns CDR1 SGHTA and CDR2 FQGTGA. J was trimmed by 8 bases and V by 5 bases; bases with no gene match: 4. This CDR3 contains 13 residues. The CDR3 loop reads CASSLGQGEKLFF. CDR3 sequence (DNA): TGTGCCAGCAGCCTTGGACAGGGCGAAAAACTGTTTTTT.

The CDR3 DNA is TGCAGCGGAAACGGGGGGGATACGCAGTATTTT. Translating it yields CSGNGGDTQYF. This chain connects TRBV29-1 to TRBJ2-3, with 7 bases that match TRBD2. The CDR3 consists of 11 residues. Germline values: CDR1 SQVTM, CDR2 ANQGSEA. J lost 6 bases, V lost 7 bases, and 4 bases had no gene match.

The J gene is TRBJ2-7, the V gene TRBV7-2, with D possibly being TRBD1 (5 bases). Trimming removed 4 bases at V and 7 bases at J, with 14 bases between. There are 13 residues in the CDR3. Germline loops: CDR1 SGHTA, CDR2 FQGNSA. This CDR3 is CASSSWGLGEQYF. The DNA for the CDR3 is TGTGCCAGCAGCTCGTGGGGCCTTGGTGAGCAGTACTTC.

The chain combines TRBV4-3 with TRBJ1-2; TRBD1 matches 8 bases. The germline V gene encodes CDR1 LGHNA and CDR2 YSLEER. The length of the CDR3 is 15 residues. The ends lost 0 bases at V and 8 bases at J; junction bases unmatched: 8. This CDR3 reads CASSQDGTGTFGYTF. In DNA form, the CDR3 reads TGCGCCAGCAGCCAAGACGGGACAGGCACTTTCGGCTACACCTTC.

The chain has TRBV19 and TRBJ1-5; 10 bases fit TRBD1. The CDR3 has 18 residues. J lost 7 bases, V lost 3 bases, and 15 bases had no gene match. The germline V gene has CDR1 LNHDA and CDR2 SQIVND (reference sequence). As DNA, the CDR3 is TGTGCCAGTAGTATCGCAAGGACAGGGGGAATAGTGGGACAGCCCCAGCATTTT. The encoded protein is CASSIARTGGIVGQPQHF.

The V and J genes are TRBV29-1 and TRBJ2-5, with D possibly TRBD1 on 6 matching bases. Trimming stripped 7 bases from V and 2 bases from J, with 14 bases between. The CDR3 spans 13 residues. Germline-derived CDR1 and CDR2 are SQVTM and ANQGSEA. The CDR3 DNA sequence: TGCAGCGCAGCTCTAACAGGGCAAGAGACCCAGTACTTC. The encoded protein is CSAALTGQETQYF.

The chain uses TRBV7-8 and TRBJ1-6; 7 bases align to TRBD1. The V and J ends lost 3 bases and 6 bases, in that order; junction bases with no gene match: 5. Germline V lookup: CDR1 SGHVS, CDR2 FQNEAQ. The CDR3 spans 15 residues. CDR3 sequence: CASSFTNRGNSPLHF. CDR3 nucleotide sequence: TGTGCCAGCAGCTTCACCAACAGGGGTAATTCACCCCTCCACTTT.

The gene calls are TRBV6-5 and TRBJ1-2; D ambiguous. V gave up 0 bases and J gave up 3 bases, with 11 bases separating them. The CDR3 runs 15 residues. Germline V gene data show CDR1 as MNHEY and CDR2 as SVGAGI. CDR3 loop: CASSYSIPPDYGYTF. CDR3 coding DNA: TGTGCCAGCAGTTACTCTATTCCCCCCGACTATGGCTACACCTTC.

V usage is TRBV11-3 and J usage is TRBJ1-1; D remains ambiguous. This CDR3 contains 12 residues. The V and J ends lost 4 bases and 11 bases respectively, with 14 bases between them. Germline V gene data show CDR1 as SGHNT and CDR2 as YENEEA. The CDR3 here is CASSSVGEVAFF. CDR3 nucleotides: TGTGCCAGCAGCTCGGTGGGTGAAGTCGCTTTCTTT. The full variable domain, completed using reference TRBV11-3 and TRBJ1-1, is EAGVVQSPRYKIIEKKQPVAFWCNPISGHNTLYWYLQNLGQGPELLIRYENEEAVDDSQLPKDRFSAERLKGVDSTLKIQPAELGDSAVYLCASSSVGEVAFFGQGTRLTVV.

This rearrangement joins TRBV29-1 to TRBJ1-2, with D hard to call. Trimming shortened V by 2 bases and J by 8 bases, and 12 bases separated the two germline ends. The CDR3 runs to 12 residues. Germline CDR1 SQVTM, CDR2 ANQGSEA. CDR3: CSVERPADGYTF. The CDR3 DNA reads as TGCAGCGTTGAAAGGCCCGCAGACGGCTACACCTTC.

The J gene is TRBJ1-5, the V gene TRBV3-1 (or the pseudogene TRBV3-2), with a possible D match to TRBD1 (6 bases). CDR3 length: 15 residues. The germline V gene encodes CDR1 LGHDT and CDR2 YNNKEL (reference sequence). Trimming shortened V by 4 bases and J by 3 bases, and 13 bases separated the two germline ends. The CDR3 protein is CASSPHGQNNQPQHF. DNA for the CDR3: TGTGCCAGCAGCCCTCATGGACAGAACAATCAGCCCCAGCATTTT.

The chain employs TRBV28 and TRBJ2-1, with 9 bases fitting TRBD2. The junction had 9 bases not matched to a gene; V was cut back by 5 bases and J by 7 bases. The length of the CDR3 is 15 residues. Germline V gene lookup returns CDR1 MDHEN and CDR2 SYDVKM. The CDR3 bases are TGTGCCAGCAGTGTTAGGGGACTAGCTAATAATGAGCAGTTCTTC. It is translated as CASSVRGLANNEQFF.

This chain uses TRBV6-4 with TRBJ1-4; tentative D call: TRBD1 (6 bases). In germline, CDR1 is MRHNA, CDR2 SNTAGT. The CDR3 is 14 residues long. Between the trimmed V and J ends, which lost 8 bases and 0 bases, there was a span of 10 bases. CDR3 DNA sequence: TGTGCCAGCCGACAGGTTGCAACTAATGAAAAACTGTTTTTT. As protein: CASRQVATNEKLFF.

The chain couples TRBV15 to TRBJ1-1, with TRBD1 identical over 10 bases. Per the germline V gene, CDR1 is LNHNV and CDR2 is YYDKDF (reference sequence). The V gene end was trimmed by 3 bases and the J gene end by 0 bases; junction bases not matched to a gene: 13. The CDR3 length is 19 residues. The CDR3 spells CATSRRKGTGDLLNTEAFF. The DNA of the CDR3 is TGTGCCACCAGCAGGAGAAAAGGGACAGGGGACCTACTGAACACTGAAGCTTTCTTT.

The CDR3 region has the DNA TGCGCCAGCAGCTTGGTAGCGCCGATGAGCTCCTACAATGAGCAGTTCTTC. Translated, it gives CASSLVAPMSSYNEQFF. The V and J genes are TRBV5-1 and TRBJ2-1; tentatively, D is TRBD2 (5 bases). Germline V lookup: CDR1 SGHRS, CDR2 YFSETQ. The CDR3 is 17 residues long. The V end lost 0 bases, the J end lost 0 bases, and 13 bases lay between the germline ends.

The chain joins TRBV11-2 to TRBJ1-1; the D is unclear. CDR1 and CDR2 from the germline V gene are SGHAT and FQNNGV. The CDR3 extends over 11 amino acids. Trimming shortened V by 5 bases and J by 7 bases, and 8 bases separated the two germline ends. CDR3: CASSPYSEAFF. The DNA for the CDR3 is TGTGCCAGCAGCCCTTACAGTGAAGCTTTCTTT. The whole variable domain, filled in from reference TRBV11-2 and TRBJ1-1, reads EAGVAQSPRYKIIEKRQSVAFWCNPISGHATLYWYQQILGQGPKLLIQFQNNGVVDDSQLPKDRFSAERLKGVDSTLKIQPAKLEDSAVYLCASSPYSEAFFGQGTRLTVV.

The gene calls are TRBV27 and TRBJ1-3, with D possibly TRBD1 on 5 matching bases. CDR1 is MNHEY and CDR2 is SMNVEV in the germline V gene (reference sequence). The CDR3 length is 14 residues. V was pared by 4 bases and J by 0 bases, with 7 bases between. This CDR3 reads CASSSRVSGNTIYF. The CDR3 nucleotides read TGTGCCAGCAGTTCCAGGGTCTCTGGAAACACCATATATTTT.

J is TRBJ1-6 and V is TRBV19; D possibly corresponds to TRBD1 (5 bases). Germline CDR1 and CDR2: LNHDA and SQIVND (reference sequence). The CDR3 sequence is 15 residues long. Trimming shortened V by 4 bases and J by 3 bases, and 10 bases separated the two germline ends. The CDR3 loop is CASSTDSFYNSPLHF. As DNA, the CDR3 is TGTGCCAGTAGTACTGACAGCTTCTATAATTCACCCCTCCACTTT.

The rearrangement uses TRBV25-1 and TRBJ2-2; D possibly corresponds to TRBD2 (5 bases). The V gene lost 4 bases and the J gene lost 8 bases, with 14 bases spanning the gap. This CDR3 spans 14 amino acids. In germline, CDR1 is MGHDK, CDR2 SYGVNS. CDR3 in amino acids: CASSVYSGTGELFF. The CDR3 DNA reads TGTGCCAGCAGTGTGTACAGCGGAACGGGGGAGCTGTTTTTT.

Here the CDR3 reads CASSRRVGEQFF. DNA for the CDR3: TGTGCCAGCAGCCGCAGGGTGGGTGAGCAGTTCTTC. The genes are TRBV6-5 and TRBJ2-1; D perhaps matches TRBD1 (5 bases). Germline CDR1 is MNHEY and CDR2 is SVGAGI. There are 12 residues in the CDR3. Trimming shortened V by 6 bases and J by 9 bases, and 12 bases separated the two germline ends.